The 26 T cell receptor beta chains in this list originate from one sample, sequenced in a study of cytomegalovirus exposure and HLA in healthy donors. Sequencing used immunoSEQ multiplex PCR; TCRdb keeps in-frame clones, though not all of them. The data hold approximately 160,000 clones, with 75% to 95% observed a single time. Sequencing used PBMCs. Receptors originate from a woman aged 18-30 years in good health and CMV-seropositive.

The J gene is TRBJ1-2, the V gene TRBV2; TRBD1 aligns across 9 bases. The CDR3 runs 14 residues. The germline CDR1 and CDR2 sequences are SNHLY and FYNNEI. The trim removed 7 bases at V and 8 bases at J, leaving 11 bases unmatched. The CDR3 coding sequence is TGTGCCAGCATGACCCGGACAGGGGAGAAGGGCTACACCTTC. This translates into CASMTRTGEKGYTF.

This chain connects TRBV7-8 to TRBJ2-7, with a possible D match to TRBD2 (6 bases). The CDR3 contains 15 residues. CDR1 is SGHVS, CDR2 FQNEAQ, per germline. Trimming left V 4 bases short and J 0 bases short, with 13 bases between. CDR3 coding DNA: TGTGCCAGCAGCTCTTCTAGCGTTGACTCCTACGAGCAGTACTTC. Translated, it gives CASSSSSVDSYEQYF.

The genes are TRBV15 and TRBJ2-3, with a tentative D call TRBD2 (7 bases). Germline V CDR1 and CDR2: LNHNV, YYDKDF (reference sequence). The CDR3 runs 15 residues. Trimming shortened V by 0 bases and J by 9 bases, and 16 bases separated the two germline ends. The CDR3 DNA reads as TGTGCCACCAGCAGAGATCGGTACGGGGGGCAGACGCAGTATTTT. It specifies CATSRDRYGGQTQYF. Drawing the rest from reference TRBV15 and TRBJ2-3, the complete variable domain is DAMVIQNPRYQVTQFGKPVTLSCSQTLNHNVMYWYQQKSSQAPKLLFHYYDKDFNNEADTPDNFQSRRPNTSFCFLDIRSPGLGDTAMYLCATSRDRYGGQTQYFGPGTRLTVL.

The CDR3 DNA reads TGTGCCAGCAGTAACCAGGGTCAGACCCAGTACTTC. It encodes CASSNQGQTQYF. The genes are TRBV6-5 and TRBJ2-5; perhaps TRBD1 as D (5 bases). The CDR3 contains 12 residues. Germline CDR1 is MNHEY and CDR2 is SVGAGI. V shed 5 bases and J shed 6 bases, with 10 bases lying between them.

The chain carries TRBV6-5 and TRBJ1-3; no reliable D call. This CDR3 has 12 residues. The germline V gene encodes CDR1 MNHEY and CDR2 SVGAGI. Between the trimmed V and J ends, which lost 6 bases and 1 base, there was a span of 4 bases. DNA of the CDR3: TGTGCCAGCAGCGGTTCTGGAAACACCATATATTTT. It is translated as CASSGSGNTIYF.

V is TRBV7-8 and J is TRBJ2-5; no clear D. CDR1 and CDR2 (germline): SGHVS, FQNEAQ. This CDR3 comprises 14 residues. Trimming shortened V by 1 base and J by 2 bases, and 8 bases separated the two germline ends. CDR3 sequence (DNA): TGTGCCAGCAGCTTAGGGAGTAGACAAGAGACCCAGTACTTC. Amino acids: CASSLGSRQETQYF.

The chain is built from TRBV6-6 and TRBJ2-2; D is possibly TRBD1 (6 bases). CDR1 and CDR2 from the germline V gene are MNHNY and SVGAGI (reference sequence). V lost 0 bases and J 10 bases, leaving 9 bases between the germline ends. This CDR3 has 13 residues. The chain's CDR3 is CASSYSWGQELFF. CDR3 bases: TGTGCCAGCAGTTACTCGTGGGGGCAGGAGCTGTTTTTT.

The J gene is TRBJ1-5, the V gene TRBV7-9; 7 nucleotides match TRBD1. CDR3 length: 17 residues. J gave up 6 bases and V 4 bases, and 15 bases lay outside the gene matches. Germline V gene data show CDR1 as SEHNR and CDR2 as FQNEAQ (reference sequence). The CDR3 DNA sequence: TGTGCCAGCAGCTACCAGGGGGGCCTAGGGACGTCTCAGCCCCAGCATTTT. This codes for CASSYQGGLGTSQPQHF. The variable domain in full, completed from reference TRBV7-9 and TRBJ1-5, reads DTGVSQNPRHKITKRGQNVTFRCDPISEHNRLYWYRQTLGQGPEFLTYFQNEAQLEKSRLLSDRFSAERPKGSFSTLEIQRTEQGDSAMYLCASSYQGGLGTSQPQHFGDGTRLSIL.

The rearrangement uses TRBV5-1 and TRBJ2-2; D possibly corresponds to TRBD2 (5 bases). Germline V gene data show CDR1 as SGHRS and CDR2 as YFSETQ. The CDR3 loop spans 18 amino acids. Trimming removed 4 bases from V and 0 bases from J, with 19 bases in between. This CDR3 reads CASSPKERAAANTGELFF. The DNA for the CDR3 is TGCGCCAGCAGCCCAAAAGAAAGAGCGGCAGCGAACACCGGGGAGCTGTTTTTT.

This CDR3 is CASRLPGDQRGGYTF. The CDR3 DNA sequence: TGTGCCAGCAGGCTACCGGGCGACCAACGGGGTGGCTACACCTTC. This chain connects TRBV6-5 to TRBJ1-2; D gene unclear. V was pared by 6 bases and J by 7 bases, with 21 bases between. Germline V gives CDR1 MNHEY, CDR2 SVGAGI. The CDR3 is made up of 15 amino acids.

The rearrangement uses TRBV29-1 and TRBJ1-2; 8 nucleotides line up with TRBD1. The CDR3 contains 11 residues. The V gene end was trimmed by 6 bases and the J gene end by 5 bases; junction bases not matched to a gene: 2. CDR1 and CDR2 from the germline V gene are SQVTM and ANQGSEA. The CDR3 sequence: CSVQGDYGYTF. The CDR3 coding sequence is TGCAGCGTACAGGGGGATTATGGCTACACCTTC. The complete variable domain, with remaining parts taken from reference TRBV29-1 and TRBJ1-2, reads SAVISQKPSRDICQRGTSLTIQCQVDSQVTMMFWYRQQPGQSLTLIATANQGSEATYESGFVIDKFPISRPNLTFSTLTVSNMSPEDSSIYLCSVQGDYGYTFGSGTRLTVV.

The chain combines TRBV11-2 with TRBJ2-7; 12 bases agree with TRBD1. Germline CDR1 SGHAT, CDR2 FQNNGV. The CDR3 has 16 residues. J lost 3 bases, V lost 5 bases, and 8 bases had no gene match. CDR3 residues: CASSLGQGAALYEQYF. In DNA form, the CDR3 reads TGTGCCAGCAGCCTGGGACAGGGGGCCGCCCTCTACGAGCAGTACTTC.

The J gene is TRBJ2-1, the V gene TRBV9; 7 nucleotides align to TRBD2. Per germline, CDR1 SGDLS and CDR2 YYNGEE. This CDR3 has 14 residues. With 4 bases clipped from V and 4 bases from J, the junction kept 5 bases outside the gene matches. As DNA, the CDR3 is TGTGCCAGCAGCCCCGGGACTATATACAATGAGCAGTTCTTC. Translation gives CASSPGTIYNEQFF.

The J gene is TRBJ1-4, the V gene TRBV30; D is perhaps TRBD1 (5 bases). V was shortened by 2 bases and J by 12 bases, with 13 bases between the two germline ends. The V gene's germline CDR1 is GTSNPN and CDR2 SVGIG (reference sequence). The CDR3 sequence is 12 residues long. CDR3 loop: CAWSWGERELFF. The DNA of the CDR3 is TGTGCCTGGAGTTGGGGGGAGCGGGAACTGTTTTTT.

The chain couples TRBV7-8 to TRBJ2-5; 13 bases match TRBD2. The trim removed 0 bases at V and 2 bases at J, leaving 9 bases unmatched. This CDR3 comprises 19 residues. Germline values: CDR1 SGHVS, CDR2 FQNEAQ. In DNA form, the CDR3 reads TGTGCCAGCAGCTTAGCGTTAGGACTAGCGGGAGTGGGGCAAGAGACCCAGTACTTC. Encoded protein: CASSLALGLAGVGQETQYF.

This chain links TRBV7-7 with TRBJ2-7; D remains ambiguous. CDR1 is SSHAT, CDR2 FNYEAQ, per germline (reference sequence). V was clipped by 1 base and J by 3 bases, with 7 bases between them. CDR3 length equals 13 residues. CDR3 sequence reads: CASSLVLGYEQYF. In DNA form, the CDR3 reads TGTGCCAGCAGCTTAGTTCTAGGCTACGAGCAGTACTTC.

This clone was picked up one time. The chain is built from TRBV5-6 and TRBJ2-3; D might be TRBD1 (7 bases). The length of the CDR3 is 14 residues. Per germline, CDR1 SGHDT and CDR2 YYEEEE. Trimming left V 4 bases short and J 4 bases short, with 13 bases between. As DNA, the CDR3 is TGTGCCAGCAGCCCCCAGGGGGGAGCAGATACGCAGTATTTT. Residues: CASSPQGGADTQYF.

V usage is TRBV9 and J usage is TRBJ1-4; 11 bases align to TRBD1. CDR3 length: 15 residues. The germline gives CDR1 SGDLS, CDR2 YYNGEE. V dropped 5 bases and J dropped 3; count of bases not matched to a gene: 3. The CDR3 region has the DNA TGTGCCAGCAGTGGACAGGGGGCACCTAATGAAAAACTGTTTTTT. Translating it yields CASSGQGAPNEKLFF.

This clone was observed a single time. The sample has other DNA sequences that encode this CDR3 too. The chain is built from TRBV28 and TRBJ1-5, with a weak D call TRBD1 (5 bases). Trimming took 7 bases from V and 0 from J, leaving 7 bases between them. The CDR3 is 13 residues long. CDR1 and CDR2 from the germline V gene are MDHEN and SYDVKM. The CDR3 protein is CASKGFSNQPQHF. DNA for the CDR3: TGTGCCAGCAAGGGGTTTAGCAATCAGCCCCAGCATTTT.

CDR3 loop: CASSQDNPSGNEKLFF. The DNA of the CDR3 is TGTGCCAGCAGCCAAGATAATCCCAGCGGTAATGAAAAACTGTTTTTT. This sequence joins TRBV4-2 and TRBJ1-4; no clear D. Trimming left V 0 bases short and J 4 bases short, with 12 bases between. This CDR3 contains 16 residues. Germline V gene sequence: CDR1 LGHNA, CDR2 YNFKEQ.

The chain combines TRBV5-6 with TRBJ2-1; 10 bases fit TRBD2. Germline V gives CDR1 SGHDT, CDR2 YYEEEE. This CDR3 is 13 amino acids long. V trimming: 3 bases; J trimming: 9 bases; junction bases outside the gene matches: 3. The CDR3 loop is CASSYGTSVEQFF. The CDR3, as DNA: TGTGCCAGCAGCTACGGGACTAGCGTTGAGCAGTTCTTC.

This clone was recorded a few times. V gene TRBV15 combines with J gene TRBJ1-2; D remains ambiguous. CDR1 and CDR2 from the germline V gene are LNHNV and YYDKDF (reference sequence). The CDR3 is 13 amino acids. Trimming left V 0 bases short and J 5 bases short, with 7 bases between. The CDR3 here is CATSRDLQYGYTF. CDR3 DNA sequence: TGTGCCACCAGCAGAGATCTGCAGTATGGCTACACCTTC.

The rearrangement joins TRBV11-2 to TRBJ1-2, with D possibly TRBD1 on 5 matching bases. CDR1 is SGHAT, CDR2 FQNNGV, per germline. V lost 2 bases and J 4 bases, leaving 11 bases between the germline ends. This CDR3 comprises 14 residues. The CDR3 protein is CASSLSTDTYGYTF. DNA for the CDR3: TGTGCCAGCAGCTTATCGACAGATACCTATGGCTACACCTTC.

This clone has just one count. The gene calls are TRBV18 and TRBJ2-7; a weak D match, TRBD2 (5 bases). The CDR3 has 12 amino acids. Trimming stripped 6 bases from V and 7 bases from J, with 13 bases between. Per the germline V gene, CDR1 is KGHSH and CDR2 is LQKENI. In DNA form, the CDR3 reads TGTGCCAGCTCCCCGTCCGGGGTAGAGCAGTACTTC. It encodes CASSPSGVEQYF.

This clone was seen just once. The V call is TRBV28, the J call TRBJ1-4; 9 positions match TRBD1. With 6 bases clipped from V and 8 bases from J, the junction kept 10 bases outside the gene matches. Germline V lookup: CDR1 MDHEN, CDR2 SYDVKM. The CDR3 consists of 15 residues. This CDR3 is CASRRKQGALEKLFF. The CDR3 DNA sequence: TGTGCCAGCAGGAGAAAACAGGGGGCATTGGAAAAACTGTTTTTT. Full variable domain (rest looked up from reference TRBV28 and TRBJ1-4): DVKVTQSSRYLVKRTGEKVFLECVQDMDHENMFWYRQDPGLGLRLIYFSYDVKMKEKGDIPEGYSVSREKKERFSLILESASTNQTSMYLCASRRKQGALEKLFFGSGTQLSVL.

The V gene is TRBV25-1, the J gene TRBJ1-1; no clear D gene. Germline V lookup: CDR1 MGHDK, CDR2 SYGVNS. CDR3 size: 13 residues. V lost 7 bases and J 2 bases, leaving 11 bases between the germline ends. CDR3 loop: CASIARANTEAFF. In nucleotides, the CDR3 is TGTGCCAGCATAGCGCGGGCCAACACTGAAGCTTTCTTT.